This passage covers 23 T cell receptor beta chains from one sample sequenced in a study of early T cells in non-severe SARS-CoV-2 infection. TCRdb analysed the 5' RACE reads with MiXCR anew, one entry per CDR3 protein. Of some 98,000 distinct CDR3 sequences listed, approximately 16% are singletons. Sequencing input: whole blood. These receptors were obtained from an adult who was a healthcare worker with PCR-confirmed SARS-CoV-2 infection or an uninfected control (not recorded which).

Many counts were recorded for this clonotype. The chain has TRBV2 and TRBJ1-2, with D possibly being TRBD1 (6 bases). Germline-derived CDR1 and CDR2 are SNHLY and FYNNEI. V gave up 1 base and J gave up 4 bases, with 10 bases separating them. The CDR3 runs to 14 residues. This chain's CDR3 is CASSEGDRSYGYTF. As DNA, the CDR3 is TGTGCCAGCAGTGAAGGCGACAGGTCCTATGGCTACACCTTC.

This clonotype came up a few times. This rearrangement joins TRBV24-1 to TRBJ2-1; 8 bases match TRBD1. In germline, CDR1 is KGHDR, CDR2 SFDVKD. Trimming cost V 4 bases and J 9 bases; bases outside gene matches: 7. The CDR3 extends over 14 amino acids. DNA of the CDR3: TGTGCCACCAGTGACCGGGGGACAGGCGGTGAGCAGTTCTTC. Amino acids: CATSDRGTGGEQFF.

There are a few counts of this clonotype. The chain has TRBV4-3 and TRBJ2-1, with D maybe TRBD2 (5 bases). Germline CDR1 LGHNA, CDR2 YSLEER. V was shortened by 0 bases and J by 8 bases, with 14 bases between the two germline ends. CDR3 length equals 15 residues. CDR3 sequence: CASSQEAAAFHEQFF. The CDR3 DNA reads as TGCGCCAGCAGCCAAGAAGCGGCCGCGTTCCATGAGCAGTTCTTC.

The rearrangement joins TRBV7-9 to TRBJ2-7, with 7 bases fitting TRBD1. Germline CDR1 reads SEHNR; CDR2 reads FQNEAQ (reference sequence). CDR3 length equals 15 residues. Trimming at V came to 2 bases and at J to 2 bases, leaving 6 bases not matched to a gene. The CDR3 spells CASSLFSTGPYEQYF. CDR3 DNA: TGTGCCAGCAGCTTATTCTCGACAGGGCCCTACGAGCAGTACTTC.

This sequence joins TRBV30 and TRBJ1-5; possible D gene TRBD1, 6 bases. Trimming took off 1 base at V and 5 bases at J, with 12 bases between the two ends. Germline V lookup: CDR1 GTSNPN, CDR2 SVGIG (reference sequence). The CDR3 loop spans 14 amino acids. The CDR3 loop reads CAWSGQVKDQPQHF. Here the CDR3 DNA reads TGTGCCTGGAGTGGACAGGTTAAGGATCAGCCCCAGCATTTT.

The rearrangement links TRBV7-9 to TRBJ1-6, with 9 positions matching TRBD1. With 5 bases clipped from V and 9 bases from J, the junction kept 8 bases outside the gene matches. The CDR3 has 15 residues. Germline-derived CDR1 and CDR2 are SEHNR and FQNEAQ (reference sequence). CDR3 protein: CASSPAGTGSSPLHF. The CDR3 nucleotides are TGTGCCAGCAGCCCAGCCGGGACAGGGTCTTCACCCCTCCACTTT. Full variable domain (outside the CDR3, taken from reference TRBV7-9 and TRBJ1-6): DTGVSQNPRHKITKRGQNVTFRCDPISEHNRLYWYRQTLGQGPEFLTYFQNEAQLEKSRLLSDRFSAERPKGSFSTLEIQRTEQGDSAMYLCASSPAGTGSSPLHFGNGTRLTVT.

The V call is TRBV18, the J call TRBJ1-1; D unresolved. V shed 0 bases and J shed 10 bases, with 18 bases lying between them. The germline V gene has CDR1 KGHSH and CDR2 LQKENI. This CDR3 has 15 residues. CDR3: CASSPPGSSKRVAFF. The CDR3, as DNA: TGTGCCAGCTCACCACCCGGGTCCTCCAAAAGGGTAGCTTTCTTT. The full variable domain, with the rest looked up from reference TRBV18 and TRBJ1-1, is NAGVMQNPRHLVRRRGQEARLRCSPMKGHSHVYWYRQLPEEGLKFMVYLQKENIIDESGMPKERFSAEFPKEGPSILRIQQVVRGDSAAYFCASSPPGSSKRVAFFGQGTRLTVV.

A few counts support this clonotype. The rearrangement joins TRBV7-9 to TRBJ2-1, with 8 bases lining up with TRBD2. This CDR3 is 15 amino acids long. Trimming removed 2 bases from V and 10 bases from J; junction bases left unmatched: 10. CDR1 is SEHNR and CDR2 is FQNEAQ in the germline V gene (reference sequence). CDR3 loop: CASSLQSGSGSEQFF. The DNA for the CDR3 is TGTGCCAGCAGCTTACAAAGCGGGAGTGGGTCGGAGCAGTTCTTC.

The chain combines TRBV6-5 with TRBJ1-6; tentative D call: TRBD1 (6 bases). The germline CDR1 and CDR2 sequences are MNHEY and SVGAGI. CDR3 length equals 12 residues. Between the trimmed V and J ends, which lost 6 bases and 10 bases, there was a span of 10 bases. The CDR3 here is CASRIQGSPLHF. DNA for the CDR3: TGTGCCAGCAGGATACAGGGCTCACCCCTCCACTTT.

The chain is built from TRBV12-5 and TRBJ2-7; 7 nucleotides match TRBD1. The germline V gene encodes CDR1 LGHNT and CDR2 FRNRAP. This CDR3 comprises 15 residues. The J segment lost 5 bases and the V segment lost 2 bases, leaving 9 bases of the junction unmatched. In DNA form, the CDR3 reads TGTGCTAGTGGTTTGCGTGGGACAGTTTACGACGAGCAGTACTTC. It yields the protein CASGLRGTVYDEQYF.

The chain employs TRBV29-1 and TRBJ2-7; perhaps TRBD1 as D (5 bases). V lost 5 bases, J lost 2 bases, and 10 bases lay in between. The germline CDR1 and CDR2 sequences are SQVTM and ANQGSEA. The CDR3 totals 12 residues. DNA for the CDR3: TGCAGCGTTCAGGGTCAGCCCTACGAGCAGTACTTC. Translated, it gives CSVQGQPYEQYF.

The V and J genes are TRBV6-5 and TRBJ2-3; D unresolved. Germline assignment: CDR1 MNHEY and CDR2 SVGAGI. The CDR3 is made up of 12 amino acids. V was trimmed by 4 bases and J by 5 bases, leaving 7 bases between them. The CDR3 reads CASSFDGDTQYF. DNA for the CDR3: TGTGCCAGCAGTTTTGATGGAGATACGCAGTATTTT.

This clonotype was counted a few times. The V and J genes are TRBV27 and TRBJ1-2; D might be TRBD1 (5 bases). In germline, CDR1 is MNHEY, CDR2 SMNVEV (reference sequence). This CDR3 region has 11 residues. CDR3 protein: CASAGLYGYTF. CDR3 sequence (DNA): TGTGCGTCAGCGGGACTCTATGGCTACACCTTC.

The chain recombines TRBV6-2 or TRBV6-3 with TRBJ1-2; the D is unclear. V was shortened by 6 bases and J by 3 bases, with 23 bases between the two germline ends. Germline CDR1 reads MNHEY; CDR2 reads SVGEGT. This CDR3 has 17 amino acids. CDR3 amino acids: CASRKVTVKKNYYGYTF. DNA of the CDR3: TGTGCCAGCAGGAAGGTCACAGTCAAGAAAAACTACTATGGCTACACCTTC.

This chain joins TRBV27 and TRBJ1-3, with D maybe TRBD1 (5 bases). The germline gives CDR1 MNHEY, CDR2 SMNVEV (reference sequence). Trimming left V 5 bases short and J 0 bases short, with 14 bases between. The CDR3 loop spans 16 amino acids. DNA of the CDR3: TGTGCCAGCAGTCCCAAGGGACCATTCTCTGGAAACACCATATATTTT. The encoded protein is CASSPKGPFSGNTIYF.

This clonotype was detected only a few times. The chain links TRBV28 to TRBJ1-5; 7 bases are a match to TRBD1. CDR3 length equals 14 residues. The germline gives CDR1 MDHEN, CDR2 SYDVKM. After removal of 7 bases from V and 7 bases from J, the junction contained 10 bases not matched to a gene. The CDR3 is CASTLPTGQQPQHF. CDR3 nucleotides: TGTGCCAGCACCCTCCCGACAGGGCAACAGCCCCAGCATTTT.

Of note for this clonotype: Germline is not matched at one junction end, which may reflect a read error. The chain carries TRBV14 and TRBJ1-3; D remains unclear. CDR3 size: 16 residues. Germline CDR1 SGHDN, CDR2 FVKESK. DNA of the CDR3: TGTGCCAGCAGCCAACTCAGGTTGAGCTCTGAAAACACCATATATTTT. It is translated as CASSQLRLSSENTIYF.

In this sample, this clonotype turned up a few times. CDR3: CASSFAGRDGQPQHF. DNA of the CDR3: TGTGCCAGCAGTTTCGCCGGCAGGGATGGTCAGCCCCAGCATTTT. The chain employs TRBV28 and TRBJ1-5; the D gene is possibly TRBD1 (5 bases). CDR3 length: 15 residues. V was shortened by 3 bases and J by 6 bases, with 15 bases between the two germline ends. CDR1 MDHEN and CDR2 SYDVKM come from the germline V gene.

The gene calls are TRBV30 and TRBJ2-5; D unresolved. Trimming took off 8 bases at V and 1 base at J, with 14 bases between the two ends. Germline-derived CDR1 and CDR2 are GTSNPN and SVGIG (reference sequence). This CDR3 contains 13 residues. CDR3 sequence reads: CATTYISQETQYF. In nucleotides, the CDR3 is TGTGCCACCACCTACATAAGCCAAGAGACCCAGTACTTC.

The DNA for the CDR3 is TGTGCCAGCAGCTTGGGACAGGGGGAATTAGGAAACACCATATATTTT. As protein: CASSLGQGELGNTIYF. The J gene is TRBJ1-3, the V gene TRBV13; the match to TRBD1 covers 11 bases. In germline, CDR1 is PRHDT, CDR2 FYEKMQ (reference sequence). The CDR3 is made up of 16 amino acids. The trim removed 3 bases at V and 4 bases at J, leaving 5 bases unmatched. Full variable domain (remainder filled in from reference TRBV13 and TRBJ1-3): AAGVIQSPRHLIKEKRETATLKCYPIPRHDTVYWYQQGPGQDPQFLISFYEKMQSDKGSIPDRFSAQQFSDYHSELNMSSLELGDSALYFCASSLGQGELGNTIYFGEGSWLTVV.

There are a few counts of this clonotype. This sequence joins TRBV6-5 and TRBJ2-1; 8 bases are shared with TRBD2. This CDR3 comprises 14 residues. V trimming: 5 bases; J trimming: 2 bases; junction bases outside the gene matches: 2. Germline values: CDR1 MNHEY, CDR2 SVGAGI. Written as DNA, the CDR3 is TGTGCCAGCAGTCGGGGGGGCCCCTACAATGAGCAGTTCTTC. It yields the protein CASSRGGPYNEQFF.

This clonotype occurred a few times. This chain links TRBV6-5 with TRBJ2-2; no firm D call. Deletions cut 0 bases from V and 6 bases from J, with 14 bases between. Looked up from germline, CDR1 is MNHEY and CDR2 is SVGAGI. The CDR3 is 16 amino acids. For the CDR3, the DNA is TGTGCCAGCAGTTACTCGTCTAGGGCCTACCCCGGGGAGCTGTTTTTT. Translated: CASSYSSRAYPGELFF.

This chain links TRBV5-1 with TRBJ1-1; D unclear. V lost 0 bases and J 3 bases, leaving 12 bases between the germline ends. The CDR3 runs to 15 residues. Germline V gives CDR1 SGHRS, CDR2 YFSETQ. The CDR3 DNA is TGCGCCAGCAGCTTGGTGCCAGCGAGGGACACTGAAGCTTTCTTT. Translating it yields CASSLVPARDTEAFF. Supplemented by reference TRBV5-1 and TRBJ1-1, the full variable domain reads KAGVTQTPRYLIKTRGQQVTLSCSPISGHRSVSWYQQTPGQGLQFLFEYFSETQRNKGNFPGRFSGRQFSNSRSEMNVSTLELGDSALYLCASSLVPARDTEAFFGQGTRLTVV.